This T cell receptor (beta chain) was identified in a study of blood T cell repertoires in COVID-19. About the research overall: COVID-19 samples, acute and convalescent, were from the United States, Italy and Spain. T cells, B-cell-depleted T cells, or PBMCs supplied cDNA or gDNA.

Sequencing used immunoSEQ multiplex PCR; TCRdb keeps in-frame clones, though not all of them. The table records over 450,000 clones, around 90% of them present only once. Patients in Seattle were enrolled during active infection, then followed longitudinally. V lost 4 bases, J lost 6 bases, and 16 bases lay in between. Per germline, CDR1 SGHDT and CDR2 YYEEEE. The CDR3 is 14 amino acids. V and J are TRBV5-6 and TRBJ1-1; maybe TRBD1 (5 bases). The clonotype was recovered from a woman aged 50 to 60 with COVID-19, enrolled during active disease. Sequencing was performed on peripheral blood. The CDR3 nucleotides read TGTGCCAGCAGCCCGGAAGGGGCTTTATCTGAAGCTTTCTTT. Translated, it gives CASSPEGALSEAFF.